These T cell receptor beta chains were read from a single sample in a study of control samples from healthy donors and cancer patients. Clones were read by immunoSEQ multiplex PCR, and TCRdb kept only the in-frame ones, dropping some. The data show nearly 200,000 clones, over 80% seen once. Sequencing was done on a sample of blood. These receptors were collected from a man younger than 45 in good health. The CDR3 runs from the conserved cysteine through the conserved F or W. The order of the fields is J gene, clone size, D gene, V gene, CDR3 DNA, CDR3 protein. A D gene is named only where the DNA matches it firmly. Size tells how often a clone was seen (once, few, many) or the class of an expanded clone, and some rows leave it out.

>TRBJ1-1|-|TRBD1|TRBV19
TGTGCCAGTAATGGACAGGGGGCTAGGTTCGCTTTCTTT
CASNGQGARFAFF
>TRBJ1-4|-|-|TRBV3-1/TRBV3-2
TGTGCCAGCAGCCCCGGGCCATCCGGGGAAAAACTGTTTTTT
CASSPGPSGEKLFF
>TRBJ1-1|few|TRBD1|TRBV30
TGTGCCTGGAGTGCATACCAGGGGGAGAATGAAGCTTTCTTT
CAWSAYQGENEAFF
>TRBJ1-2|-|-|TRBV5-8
TGTGCCAGCAGCTTGCGACCGGGGAACGGCTACACCTTC
CASSLRPGNGYTF
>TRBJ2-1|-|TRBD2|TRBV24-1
TGTGCCACCATGGGGGGGACCTACAATGAGCAGTTCTTC
CATMGGTYNEQFF
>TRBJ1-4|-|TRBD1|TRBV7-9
TGTGCCAGCAGCTCCCGACAGGGGGGCTGGGGGGGTGAAAAACTGTTTTTT
CASSSRQGGWGGEKLFF
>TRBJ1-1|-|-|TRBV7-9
TGTGCCAGCGCCGGGACGGTGAACACTGAAGCTTTCTTT
CASAGTVNTEAFF
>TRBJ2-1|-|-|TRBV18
TGTGCCAGCTCACCACCGGGTAGCGATGAGCAGTTCTTC
CASSPPGSDEQFF
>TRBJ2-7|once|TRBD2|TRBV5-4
TGTGCCAGCAGCTCCTACTCGGGGGGGCCAGGCGAGCAGTACTTC
CASSSYSGGPGEQYF
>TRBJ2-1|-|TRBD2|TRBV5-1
TGCGCCAGCAGGGGGACTAGCAACCTCCAGGAGCAGTTCTTC
CASRGTSNLQEQFF
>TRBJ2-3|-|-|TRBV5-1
TGCGCCAGCAGAGATAATACAGATACGCAGTATTTT
CASRDNTDTQYF
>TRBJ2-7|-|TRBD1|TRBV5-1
TGCGCCAGCAGCTCCCCAGGACAGGGCTCCTACGAGCAGTACTTC
CASSSPGQGSYEQYF
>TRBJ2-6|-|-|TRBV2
TGTGCCAGCAGTGCCTTAACATCCGTCTCTGGGGCCAACGTCCTGACTTTC
CASSALTSVSGANVLTF
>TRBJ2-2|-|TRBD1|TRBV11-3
TGTGCCAGCAGCTTCGGGACAGAGAACACCGGGGAGCTGTTTTTT
CASSFGTENTGELFF
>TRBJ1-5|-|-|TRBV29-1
TGCAGCGTTGTGGCTCAACAGGGGCCCCAGCATTTT
CSVVAQQGPQHF
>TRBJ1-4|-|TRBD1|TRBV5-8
TGTGCCAGCAGCTTGGCTTCCAGGGGGGAAAAACTGTTTTTT
CASSLASRGEKLFF
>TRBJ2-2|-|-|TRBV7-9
TGTGCCAGCAGCTCTCTTCGGGCAGAACAAGGGGACACCGGGGAGCTGTTTTTT
CASSSLRAEQGDTGELFF
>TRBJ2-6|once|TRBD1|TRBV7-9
TGTGCCAGCAGCTACCGACAGGGGGCTGGGGCCAACGTCCTGACTTTC
CASSYRQGAGANVLTF
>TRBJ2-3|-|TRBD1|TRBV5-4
TGTGCCAGCAGCGCCGGGACAGGGGGAGATACGCAGTATTTT
CASSAGTGGDTQYF
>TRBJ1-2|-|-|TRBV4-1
TGCGCCAGCAGCCAGATTAAGGACAGACACTACACCTTC
CASSQIKDRHYTF
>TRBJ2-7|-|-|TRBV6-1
TGTGCCAGCAGTGAGTTCCCCCTCGGGGGGCCGGGTCAAGAATACGAGCAGTACTTC
CASSEFPLGGPGQEYEQYF
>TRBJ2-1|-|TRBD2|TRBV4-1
TGCGCCAGCAGCCAAGACCCCCCAGCGGGGATGAGAAATGAGCAGTTCTTC
CASSQDPPAGMRNEQFF
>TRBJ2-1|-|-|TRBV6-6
TGTGCCAGCGGACAATTGGGGGGTCGGTCCTACAATGAGCAGTTCTTC
CASGQLGGRSYNEQFF
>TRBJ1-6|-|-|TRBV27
TGTGCCAGCAGTTTATCGATTGACAGCGGGAATTCACCCCTCCACTTT
CASSLSIDSGNSPLHF
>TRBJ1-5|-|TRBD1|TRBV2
TGTGCCAGCAGTCCCGGGACAGGGGTCGATCAGCCCCAGCATTTT
CASSPGTGVDQPQHF
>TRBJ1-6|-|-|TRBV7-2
TGTGCCAGCAGCTTAGGAGGGTGGCGGGATTCACCCCTCCACTTT
CASSLGGWRDSPLHF
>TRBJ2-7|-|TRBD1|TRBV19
TGTGCCAGTAGTATAGCCCCGGGACAGAACTCCTACGAGCAGTACTTC
CASSIAPGQNSYEQYF
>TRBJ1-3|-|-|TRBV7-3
TGTGCCAGCAGCTCCCTCGGGCAGGTCAGAAACACCATATATTTT
CASSSLGQVRNTIYF
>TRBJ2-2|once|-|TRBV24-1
TGTGCCACCAGTGTCGGGGGTAGGGGCACCGGGGAGCTGTTTTTT
CATSVGGRGTGELFF
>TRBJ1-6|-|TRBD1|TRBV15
TGTGCCACCAGCAGCGGGGACAGGGGTATTTCACCCCTCCACTTT
CATSSGDRGISPLHF
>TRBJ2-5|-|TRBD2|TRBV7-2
TGTGCCAGCAGCTTAACTAGCGGGGGGGGTGGAGAGACCCAGTACTTC
CASSLTSGGGGETQYF
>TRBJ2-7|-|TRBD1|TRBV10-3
TGTGCCATCAGCACCGGGACAGTGAGCTACGAGCAGTACTTC
CAISTGTVSYEQYF